A selection of T cell receptor beta chains follows, all from one sample in a study of blood T cell repertoires in COVID-19. Repertoires were generated with immunoSEQ multiplex PCR, while TCRdb's copy carries only in-frame clones and drops some. The sample shows 150,000 to 200,000 clones, around four fifths of them seen only once. The sequencing sample was made of peripheral blood. The receptors stem from a woman older than 75 with acute or convalescent COVID-19. CDR3s include the opening cysteine and the closing phenylalanine or tryptophan. D genes are given only for firm matches. For some rows the clone size is stated as once, few or many, or as a class when expanded; others skip it.

j_call d_call clone_size v_call cdr3_nt cdr3_aa
TRBJ1-2 TRBD1 . TRBV7-2 TGTGCCAGCAGCTTCATAGGCGGGGACAGCAGTAACTATGGCTACACCTTC CASSFIGGDSSNYGYTF
TRBJ1-5 . . TRBV28 TGTGCCAGCAGTTTAGGGGGGGCCAATAGCAATCAGCCCCAGCATTTT CASSLGGANSNQPQHF
TRBJ2-7 . . TRBV13 TGTGCCAGCAGCCAAAGCAGGGTTAGCTCCTACGAGCAGTACTTC CASSQSRVSSYEQYF
TRBJ2-1 . few TRBV10-3 TGTGCCATCAGTGGGCAGGGCACCTACAATGAGCAGTTCTTC CAISGQGTYNEQFF
TRBJ1-3 . few TRBV18 TGTGCCAGCTCACCAGTCGGGGGATTTTCTGGAAACACCATATATTTT CASSPVGGFSGNTIYF
TRBJ2-7 . . TRBV7-9 TGTGCCAGCAGACAGACAGGGGAGGGCGAGCAGTACTTC CASRQTGEGEQYF
TRBJ2-1 TRBD2 . TRBV6-5 TGTGCCAGCAGTAAGAGCGGGGGGGCGTTCGATGAGCAGTTCTTC CASSKSGGAFDEQFF
TRBJ2-7 . once TRBV4-1 TGCGCCAGCAGCCAAGTTATAAACTCCTACGAGCAGTACTTC CASSQVINSYEQYF
TRBJ2-7 . . TRBV23-1 TGCGCCAGCAGTCATAGAGTATCGGGACACGGGCTGTGGGACGAGCAGTACTTC CASSHRVSGHGLWDEQYF
TRBJ2-2 TRBD2 . TRBV5-1 TGCGCCAGCAGCTTGGGACTAGCGGGAGTTAGGAGCACCGGGGAGCTGTTTTTT CASSLGLAGVRSTGELFF
TRBJ2-1 . . TRBV19 TGTGCCAGTAGTCTACAGGGGGGGAATGAGCAGTTCTTC CASSLQGGNEQFF
TRBJ2-7 TRBD2 . TRBV27 TGTGCCAGCAGTCCCACTAGCGGGGGCGAGCAGTACTTC CASSPTSGGEQYF
TRBJ2-7 TRBD2 . TRBV18 TGTGCCAGCTCACCGCGGGAGTTTTCCTACGAGCAGTACTTC CASSPREFSYEQYF
TRBJ2-2 TRBD1 . TRBV5-1 TGCGCCAGTCGCCCCTCATCAGGGGGAACCGGGGAGCTGTTTTTT CASRPSSGGTGELFF
TRBJ1-4 TRBD1 . TRBV12-3/TRBV12-4 TGTGCCAGCAGAACAGGGGGGGGTGAAAAACTGTTTTTT CASRTGGGEKLFF
TRBJ2-1 TRBD2 . TRBV19 TGTGCCAGTAGTACGACTAGCGGGCATCCTAGAAGCTCCTACAATGAGCAGTTCTTC CASSTTSGHPRSSYNEQFF
TRBJ2-4 TRBD2 . TRBV7-2 TGTGCCAGCAGCTTACGGGGGAACAGCGGGAGACGGAAAAACATTCAGTACTTC CASSLRGNSGRRKNIQYF
TRBJ2-3 TRBD2 . TRBV6-5 TGTGCCAGCAGCCGAGGGACTAGGAGTACAGATACGCAGTATTTT CASSRGTRSTDTQYF
TRBJ2-5 TRBD1 . TRBV27 TGTGCCAGCAGTCCCGAGAGAGGGACAGTACCACAAGAGACCCAGTACTTC CASSPERGTVPQETQYF
TRBJ2-4 TRBD2 . TRBV3-1/TRBV3-2 TGTGCCAGCAGCCAAGACGGGAGGGCCAAGGACATTCAGTACTTC CASSQDGRAKDIQYF
TRBJ1-2 TRBD1 . TRBV11-2 TGTGCCAGCAGCTTATTCGGCTTTGGGACAGGGGAGGAGTATGGCTACACCTTC CASSLFGFGTGEEYGYTF
TRBJ1-3 TRBD1 . TRBV12-5 TGTGCTAGTGGTTTAGTATCGACAGGGGTTGGAAACACCATATATTTT CASGLVSTGVGNTIYF
TRBJ2-7 . . TRBV6-2/TRBV6-3 TGTGCCAGCAGTTACTCGGGAGCCGGCTACGAGCAGTACTTC CASSYSGAGYEQYF
TRBJ2-3 TRBD2 once TRBV14 TGTGCCAGCAGCCAAAGTCTAGCGGCCCTAGGGCATACGCAGTATTTT CASSQSLAALGHTQYF
TRBJ2-5 TRBD2 . TRBV2 TGTGCCAGCGGGCCGAGCGGGGAAGAGACCCAGTACTTC CASGPSGEETQYF
TRBJ2-5 . . TRBV11-3 TGTGCCAGCAGCTTAGGTACAGGGATAGAGACCCAGTACTTC CASSLGTGIETQYF
TRBJ2-7 TRBD1 . TRBV10-3 TGTGCCATCAGTCCGGGACAGGGACCCTACGAGCAGTACTTC CAISPGQGPYEQYF
TRBJ2-7 TRBD1 . TRBV6-5 TGTGCCAGTGGACAGGATCTCTACGAGCAGTACTTC CASGQDLYEQYF
TRBJ2-7 . . TRBV28 TGTGCCAGCAGTTTTGTGATGCGCTCCTACGAGCAGTACTTC CASSFVMRSYEQYF
TRBJ2-3 . . TRBV11-2 TGTGCCAGCAGCTTCCCAGGGGGGGATACGCAGTATTTT CASSFPGGDTQYF